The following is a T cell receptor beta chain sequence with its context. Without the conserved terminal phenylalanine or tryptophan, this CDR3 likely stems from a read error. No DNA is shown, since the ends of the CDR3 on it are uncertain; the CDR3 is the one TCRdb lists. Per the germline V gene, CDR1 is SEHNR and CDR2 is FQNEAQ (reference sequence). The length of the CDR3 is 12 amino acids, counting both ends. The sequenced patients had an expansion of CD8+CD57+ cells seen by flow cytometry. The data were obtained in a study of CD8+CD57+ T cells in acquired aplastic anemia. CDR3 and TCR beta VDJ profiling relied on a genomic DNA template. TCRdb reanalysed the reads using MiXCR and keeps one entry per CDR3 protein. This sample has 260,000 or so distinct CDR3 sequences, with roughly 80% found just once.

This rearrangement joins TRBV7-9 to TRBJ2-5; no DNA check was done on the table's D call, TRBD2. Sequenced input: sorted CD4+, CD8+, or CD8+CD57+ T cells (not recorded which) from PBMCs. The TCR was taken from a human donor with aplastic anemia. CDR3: CASSGAGDYEAN.